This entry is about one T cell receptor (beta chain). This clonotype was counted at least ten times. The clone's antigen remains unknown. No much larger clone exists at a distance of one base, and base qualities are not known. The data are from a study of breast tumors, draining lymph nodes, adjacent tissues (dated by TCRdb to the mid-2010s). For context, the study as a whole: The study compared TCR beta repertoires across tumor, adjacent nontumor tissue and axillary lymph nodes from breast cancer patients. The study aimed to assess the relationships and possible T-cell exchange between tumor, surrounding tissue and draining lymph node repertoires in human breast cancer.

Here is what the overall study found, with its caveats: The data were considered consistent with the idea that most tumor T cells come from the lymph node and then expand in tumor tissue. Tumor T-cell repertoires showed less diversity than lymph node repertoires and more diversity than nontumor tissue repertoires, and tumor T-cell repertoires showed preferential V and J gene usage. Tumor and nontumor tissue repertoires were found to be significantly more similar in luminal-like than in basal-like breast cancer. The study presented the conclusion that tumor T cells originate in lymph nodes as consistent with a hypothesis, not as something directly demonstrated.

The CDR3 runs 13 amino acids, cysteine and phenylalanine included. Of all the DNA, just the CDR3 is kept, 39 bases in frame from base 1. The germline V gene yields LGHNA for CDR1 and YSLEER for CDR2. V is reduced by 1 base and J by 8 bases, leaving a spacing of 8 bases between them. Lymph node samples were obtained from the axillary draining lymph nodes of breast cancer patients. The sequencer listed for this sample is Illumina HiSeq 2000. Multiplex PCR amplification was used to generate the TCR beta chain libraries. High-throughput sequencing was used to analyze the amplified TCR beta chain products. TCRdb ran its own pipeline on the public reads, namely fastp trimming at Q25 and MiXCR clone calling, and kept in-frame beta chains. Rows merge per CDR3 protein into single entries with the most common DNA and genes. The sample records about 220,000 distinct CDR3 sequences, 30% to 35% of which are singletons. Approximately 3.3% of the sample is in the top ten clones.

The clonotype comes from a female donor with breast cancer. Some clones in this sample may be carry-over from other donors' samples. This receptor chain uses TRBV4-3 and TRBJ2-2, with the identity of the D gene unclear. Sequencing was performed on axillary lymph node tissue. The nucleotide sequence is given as TGCGCCAGCAGCCAAGGATGGACGGGGGAGCTGTTTTTT. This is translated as CASSQGWTGELFF.